This entry lists 13 T cell receptor beta chains sequenced from one sample in a study of blood T cells in healthy people across ages (dated by TCRdb to between 2015 and 2016). Receptors were amplified or captured by 5' RACE. This sample was sequenced with an Illumina HiSeq 2500. A second PCR of about 6 to 11 cycles was run with a J-beta primer mix and a sample-barcoded 5' primer. TCRdb applied fastp at Q25 and MiXCR to the public reads, then kept only in-frame beta chains. Duplicate CDR3 protein sequences are folded into a single record with the most common DNA and genes. Here the sample has approximately 800,000 distinct CDR3 sequences; around 34% occur a single time. The ten largest clones take up roughly 13% of the sample. Sequencing was done on a sample of blood. All receptors derive from a man younger than 35 in good health.

This clonotype was picked up a small number of times. This chain connects TRBV20-1 to TRBJ2-7; no definite D call. Between the trimmed V and J ends, which lost 0 bases and 7 bases, there was a span of 10 bases. CDR3 length equals 12 residues. Germline V lookup: CDR1 DFQATT, CDR2 SNEGSKA (reference sequence). As DNA, the CDR3 is TGCAGTGCTAGAGAGGTGGAGAATGAGCAGTACTTC. It specifies CSAREVENEQYF.

This clonotype was found a few times. V gene TRBV7-9 combines with J gene TRBJ2-1; 10 bases map to TRBD1. Unmatched junction bases numbered 9, after V lost 5 bases and J lost 5 bases. Germline V gene lookup returns CDR1 SEHNR and CDR2 FQNEAQ (reference sequence). This CDR3 contains 16 residues. CDR3 in amino acids: CASSPSGQGTNNEQFF. The CDR3 nucleotides read TGTGCCAGCAGCCCCTCGGGACAGGGGACAAACAATGAGCAGTTCTTC.

This clonotype appeared a few times. The chain uses TRBV4-3 and TRBJ2-3; D not certain. V dropped 4 bases and J dropped 5 bases, with 13 bases sitting between them. The CDR3 length is 14 residues. The V gene's germline CDR1 is LGHNA and CDR2 YSLEER. The CDR3 nucleotides are TGCGCCAGCAGCCTGACGCGGCGAGGAGATACGCAGTATTTT. Its protein is CASSLTRRGDTQYF.

The chain recombines TRBV12-3 or TRBV12-4 with TRBJ2-2; a possible D gene is TRBD2 (6 bases). V lost 7 bases to trimming and J lost 1 base, with 10 bases between them. The CDR3 length is 14 residues. The CDR3 sequence: CASTLGGNTGELFF. CDR3 nucleotide sequence: TGTGCCAGCACCCTGGGGGGGAACACCGGGGAGCTGTTTTTT.

This clonotype was seen a handful of times. The chain recombines TRBV20-1 with TRBJ2-3; TRBD1 matches 7 bases. V was pared by 2 bases and J by 1 base, with 6 bases of the junction left unmatched. The CDR3 covers 15 residues. CDR1 is DFQATT, CDR2 SNEGSKA, per germline (reference sequence). CDR3 sequence: CSARTGALGTDTQYF. In DNA form, the CDR3 reads TGCAGTGCTAGAACAGGGGCCCTGGGCACAGATACGCAGTATTTT.

The chain links TRBV28 to TRBJ2-1; 9 bases are a match to TRBD2. The CDR3 is 13 amino acids. The J segment lost 6 bases and the V segment lost 8 bases, leaving 5 bases of the junction unmatched. Germline V gene data show CDR1 as MDHEN and CDR2 as SYDVKM. Here the CDR3 reads CASSSGASNEQFF. Here the CDR3 DNA reads TGTGCCAGCTCTAGCGGGGCCTCCAATGAGCAGTTCTTC.

The chain employs TRBV5-6 and TRBJ2-5; D not certain. V dropped 10 bases and J dropped 2 bases, with 6 bases sitting between them. Germline lookup yields CDR1 SGHDT and CDR2 YYEEEE. The CDR3 contains 10 residues. The CDR3 protein is CADGQETQYF. Written as DNA, the CDR3 is TGTGCCGACGGGCAAGAGACCCAGTACTTC.

This clonotype was seen many times. J is TRBJ1-2 and V is TRBV20-1, with 7 nucleotides matching TRBD1. CDR3 length equals 14 residues. Trimming at V came to 0 bases and at J to 6 bases, leaving 7 bases not matched to a gene. The V gene's germline CDR1 is DFQATT and CDR2 SNEGSKA (reference sequence). This CDR3 reads CSAREGGRANGYTF. The CDR3 region has the DNA TGCAGTGCTAGAGAAGGGGGCAGAGCAAATGGCTACACCTTC.

The gene calls are TRBV27 and TRBJ1-1, with 7 nucleotides matching TRBD1. V trimming: 4 bases; J trimming: 7 bases; junction bases outside the gene matches: 6. The length of the CDR3 is 13 residues. The germline CDR1 and CDR2 sequences are MNHEY and SMNVEV (reference sequence). The CDR3 bases are TGTGCCAGCAGTTGTCGACAGGGCCATGAAGCTTTCTTT. Its protein product is CASSCRQGHEAFF.

This clonotype came up a few times. CDR3 amino acids: CASSPIPGTVSNQPQHF. The DNA of the CDR3 is TGCGCCAGCAGCCCAATCCCCGGGACAGTTAGCAATCAGCCCCAGCATTTT. The chain carries TRBV5-1 and TRBJ1-5; the match to TRBD1 covers 7 bases. The CDR3 is 17 amino acids. V lost 4 bases, J lost 0 bases, and 10 bases stayed unmatched. CDR1 is SGHRS and CDR2 is YFSETQ in the germline V gene.

This clonotype was counted between two and nine times. The rearrangement joins TRBV10-3 to TRBJ2-2, with D perhaps given as TRBD1 or TRBD2 (7 bases each). CDR3 length: 14 amino acids. Looked up from germline, CDR1 is ENHRY and CDR2 is SYGVKD. V shed 7 bases and J shed 5 bases, with 14 bases lying between them. The CDR3 DNA sequence: TGTGCCATCACCGACAGGGAGGGGACCGGGGAGCTGTTTTTT. Its protein is CAITDREGTGELFF.

This chain joins TRBV7-2 and TRBJ2-1; D may be TRBD1 (5 bases). There are 17 residues in the CDR3. Germline CDR1 and CDR2: SGHTA and FQGNSA. The V end was cut by 1 base, the J end by 4 bases, with 17 bases between. CDR3 sequence reads: CASSLVGRVGKYNEQFF. The CDR3 region has the DNA TGTGCCAGCAGCTTAGTCGGCAGGGTGGGAAAATACAATGAGCAGTTCTTC.

This clonotype has only a few counts. The rearrangement uses TRBV4-3 and TRBJ2-3; tentatively, D is TRBD1 (5 bases). V lost 6 bases to trimming and J lost 3 bases, with 19 bases between them. The CDR3 spans 16 residues. Looked up from germline, CDR1 is LGHNA and CDR2 is YSLEER. CDR3 in amino acids: CASRPSMAGRTDTQYF. Written as DNA, the CDR3 is TGCGCCAGCAGGCCAAGTATGGCAGGGCGGACAGATACGCAGTATTTT.